The TCR beta chain described here comes from a study of blood T cell repertoires in COVID-19. Background on the study: Both acute and convalescent COVID-19 samples were obtained from the United States, Italy and Spain. T cells, B-cell-depleted T cells, or PBMCs provided the cDNA or gDNA that served as material.

CDR3 length: 16 amino acids. Per the germline V gene, CDR1 is SGHTA and CDR2 is FQGNSA. V lost 3 bases, J lost 0 bases, and 8 bases stayed unmatched. Study processing details: Amplification with reference gene primers provided the estimates of nucleated cell counts. Produced via immunoSEQ multiplex PCR; TCRdb's table is partial and in-frame only. V, J and clone size were drawn from that table, and D and trimming were deduced from the DNA. The sample has around 310,000 clones, around 91% seen once. The Seattle patients, enrolled during active infection, were followed longitudinally. Input material: peripheral blood. This chain links TRBV7-2 with TRBJ2-7; 7 bases are a match to TRBD2. The source of this sequence is a middle-aged woman with COVID-19, enrolled during active disease. The CDR3 reads CASSFVGGLSSYEQYF. The DNA of the CDR3 is TGTGCCAGCAGCTTTGTGGGGGGGTTAAGCTCCTACGAGCAGTACTTC.